Shown below are 31 T cell receptor beta chains from a single sample sequenced in a study of control samples from healthy donors and cancer patients. Using immunoSEQ multiplex PCR, the repertoire was profiled, and TCRdb retains in-frame clones only, with some absent. The data contain approximately 120,000 clones, approximately 84% of them singletons. The sequenced sample was blood. Receptor source: a man in his late teens or twenties in good health.

The chain employs TRBV7-8 and TRBJ1-6; D not resolved. Trimming cost V 8 bases and J 5 bases, with 19 bases left between them. The CDR3 runs 16 residues. Germline loops: CDR1 SGHVS, CDR2 FQNEAQ. The CDR3 DNA is TGTGCCAGCGGACCGACATCGCGGGTGAATAATTCACCCCTCCACTTT. Encoded protein: CASGPTSRVNNSPLHF.

The CDR3 sequence: CASSLGLAGDEQFF. The CDR3 DNA reads TGTGCCAGCAGCTTGGGGTTAGCGGGAGATGAGCAGTTCTTC. The gene calls are TRBV7-7 and TRBJ2-1, with 9 nucleotides matching TRBD2. The ends lost 3 bases at V and 8 bases at J; junction bases unmatched: 5. The CDR3 is 14 amino acids. In germline, CDR1 is SSHAT, CDR2 FNYEAQ (reference sequence).

The chain combines TRBV7-2 with TRBJ2-5; 8 nucleotides agree with TRBD1. In germline, CDR1 is SGHTA, CDR2 FQGNSA. With 4 bases clipped from V and 5 bases from J, the junction kept 15 bases outside the gene matches. CDR3 size: 17 residues. CDR3 sequence (DNA): TGTGCCAGCAGCTACACTGGTGCGACAGGGGTATGGGAGACCCAGTACTTC. Amino acids: CASSYTGATGVWETQYF.

The gene calls are TRBV27 and TRBJ1-4; possible D gene TRBD1, 6 bases. CDR1 is MNHEY, CDR2 SMNVEV, per germline (reference sequence). CDR3 length: 14 residues. V was cut by 8 bases and J by 12 bases, with 22 bases left in between. Here the CDR3 reads CASRGRGAVGELFF. The CDR3 DNA follows: TGTGCCAGCCGAGGGAGGGGGGCGGTTGGTGAACTGTTTTTT. The full variable domain, in which reference TRBV27 and TRBJ1-4 provide the parts outside the CDR3, is EAQVTQNPRYLITVTGKKLTVTCSQNMNHEYMSWYRQDPGLGLRQIYYSMNVEVTDKGDVPEGYKVSRKEKRNFPLILESPSPNQTSLYFCASRGRGAVGELFFGSGTQLSVL.

This clone was observed a handful of times. V is TRBV18 and J is TRBJ2-5; the match to TRBD1 covers 8 bases. Looked up from germline, CDR1 is KGHSH and CDR2 is LQKENI. V lost 3 bases to trimming and J lost 1 base; unmatched junction nucleotides: 4. CDR3 size: 15 residues. CDR3 protein: CASSPGDRIQETQYF. In nucleotides, the CDR3 is TGTGCCAGCTCACCTGGGGACAGGATCCAAGAGACCCAGTACTTC.

The chain joins TRBV6-5 to TRBJ2-5; 9 nucleotides agree with TRBD1. The CDR3 spans 13 residues. Germline CDR1 is MNHEY and CDR2 is SVGAGI. Trimming at V came to 7 bases and at J to 7 bases, leaving 7 bases not matched to a gene. CDR3 DNA: TGTGCCAGCACCCGGACAGGGGCCGGGACCCAGTACTTC. This gives the protein CASTRTGAGTQYF.

The gene calls are TRBV15 and TRBJ1-5, with D unclear. The V gene's germline CDR1 is LNHNV and CDR2 YYDKDF (reference sequence). V was trimmed by 5 bases and J by 4 bases, leaving 6 bases between them. CDR3 length: 12 amino acids. CDR3 amino acids: CATSGINQPQHF. The CDR3 DNA sequence: TGTGCCACCAGCGGGATTAATCAGCCCCAGCATTTT. The variable domain in full, with the rest retrieved from reference TRBV15 and TRBJ1-5, is DAMVIQNPRYQVTQFGKPVTLSCSQTLNHNVMYWYQQKSSQAPKLLFHYYDKDFNNEADTPDNFQSRRPNTSFCFLDIRSPGLGDTAMYLCATSGINQPQHFGDGTRLSIL.

The chain carries TRBV2 and TRBJ2-3; D remains ambiguous. CDR3 size: 12 residues. Germline CDR1 and CDR2: SNHLY and FYNNEI. Deletions cut 6 bases from V and 10 bases from J, with 14 bases between. CDR3 bases: TGTGCCAGCAGGAGGACCCTCAGCCCGCAGTATTTT. Protein product: CASRRTLSPQYF.

The V gene is TRBV19, the J gene TRBJ1-2, with D perhaps matching TRBD1 (6 bases). Germline CDR1 LNHDA, CDR2 SQIVND (reference sequence). The CDR3 contains 15 residues. V lost 5 bases, J lost 4 bases, and 17 bases lay in between. CDR3 nucleotides: TGTGCCAGTAGTCTGACGCCAGACAGGAGCTATGGCTACACCTTC. It codes for CASSLTPDRSYGYTF.

The rearrangement links TRBV5-4 to TRBJ1-6, with 10 bases matching TRBD1. The germline V gene has CDR1 SGHNT and CDR2 YYREEE (reference sequence). V lost 1 base to trimming and J lost 11 bases; unmatched junction nucleotides: 6. The CDR3 covers 15 residues. CDR3 residues: CASSLRDRGSTPLHF. The CDR3 bases are TGTGCCAGCAGCTTGAGGGACAGGGGATCGACACCCCTCCACTTT.

J is TRBJ2-7 and V is TRBV7-2, with D tentatively TRBD1 (6 bases). There are 13 residues in the CDR3. The germline V and J ends were trimmed by 3 bases and 7 bases, with 13 bases remaining between them. Per germline, CDR1 SGHTA and CDR2 FQGNSA. CDR3 DNA: TGTGCCAGCAGCTTGGACAGCGTCGGGGAGCAGTACTTC. Protein: CASSLDSVGEQYF.

The gene calls are TRBV7-9 and TRBJ1-5, with a tentative D call TRBD1 (5 bases). Germline CDR1 SEHNR, CDR2 FQNEAQ (reference sequence). V gave up 5 bases and J gave up 6 bases, with 17 bases separating them. The CDR3 extends over 15 amino acids. The CDR3 nucleotides read TGTGCCAGCAGCCCCCTGGGCCAGGGTAGTCAGCCCCAGCATTTT. It is translated as CASSPLGQGSQPQHF.

The J gene is TRBJ1-2, the V gene TRBV5-8, with 9 bases identical to TRBD1. The trim removed 4 bases at V and 8 bases at J, leaving 6 bases unmatched. Germline V CDR1 and CDR2: SGHTS, YDEGEE. This CDR3 comprises 13 residues. DNA of the CDR3: TGTGCCAGCAGCAGGAGGACAGGGGAAGGCTACACCTTC. Protein sequence: CASSRRTGEGYTF.

This sequence joins TRBV7-3 and TRBJ2-5, with a weak D call TRBD1 (6 bases). In germline, CDR1 is SGHTA, CDR2 FQGTGA. The V gene lost 5 bases and the J gene lost 0 bases, with 13 bases spanning the gap. CDR3 length: 15 amino acids. The CDR3: CASSPGTQYQETQYF. In nucleotides, the CDR3 is TGTGCCAGCAGCCCCGGGACACAGTACCAAGAGACCCAGTACTTC.

This chain connects TRBV12-3 or TRBV12-4 to TRBJ1-2; 7 nucleotides align to TRBD1. CDR3 length equals 12 residues. The junction had 5 bases not matched to a gene; V was cut back by 5 bases and J by 8 bases. CDR3 sequence reads: CASSITGAGYTF. As DNA, the CDR3 is TGTGCCAGCAGTATAACAGGGGCGGGCTACACCTTC.

The chain uses TRBV6-2 or TRBV6-3 and TRBJ2-5, with TRBD2 identical over 13 bases. There are 17 residues in the CDR3. Losses at the gene ends were 4 bases for V and 5 bases for J; bases not matched to a gene: 10. CDR1 and CDR2 (germline): MNHEY, SVGEGT. The CDR3 loop reads CASSFRTSGRFVETQYF. DNA for the CDR3: TGTGCCAGCAGTTTTAGGACTAGCGGGAGATTCGTGGAGACCCAGTACTTC.

This clone was found a few times. The genes are TRBV7-9 and TRBJ1-2, with no clear D. Germline loops: CDR1 SEHNR, CDR2 FQNEAQ (reference sequence). CDR3 length: 12 residues. V lost 5 bases to trimming and J lost 8 bases, with 12 bases between them. This CDR3 is CASSLTKGGYTF. CDR3 DNA: TGTGCCAGCAGCCTTACTAAGGGCGGCTACACCTTC.

The chain recombines TRBV10-3 with TRBJ2-2, with 8 bases fitting TRBD1. Per the germline V gene, CDR1 is ENHRY and CDR2 is SYGVKD. This CDR3 is 15 amino acids long. The V and J ends lost 6 bases and 2 bases, in that order; junction bases with no gene match: 5. CDR3 DNA sequence: TGTGCCATCAGGGGGGACAGGCCAAACACCGGGGAGCTGTTTTTT. Encoded protein: CAIRGDRPNTGELFF.

This chain joins TRBV12-5 and TRBJ2-2; unclear D gene. The germline V gene encodes CDR1 LGHNT and CDR2 FRNRAP. The germline V and J ends were trimmed by 7 bases and 6 bases, with 24 bases remaining between them. The CDR3 runs to 17 residues. The CDR3 sequence is CASALLLAERAAGELFF. Written as DNA, the CDR3 is TGTGCTAGTGCCCTACTTCTCGCGGAGCGAGCCGCCGGGGAGCTGTTTTTT.

This chain links TRBV19 with TRBJ1-1; 9 positions agree with TRBD1. J was trimmed by 0 bases and V by 9 bases; bases with no gene match: 11. The CDR3 loop spans 16 amino acids. Germline assignment: CDR1 LNHDA and CDR2 SQIVND (reference sequence). In DNA, the CDR3 is TGTGCCAGCTCCCCCGACAGGGGGGGTCTGAACACTGAAGCTTTCTTT. It yields the protein CASSPDRGGLNTEAFF.

As DNA, the CDR3 is TGTGCCAGCAGCAAAGCCGAGGACAGGCAAGTAGGAGATACGCAGTATTTT. Its translation: CASSKAEDRQVGDTQYF. The V and J genes are TRBV21-1 and TRBJ2-3; TRBD1, as called in the table, went unchecked against the DNA. TRBV21-1 is labeled a pseudogene. The CDR3 loop spans 17 amino acids.

The V and J genes are TRBV19 and TRBJ2-3, with a tentative D call TRBD2 (6 bases). Trimming cost V 4 bases and J 1 base, with 30 bases left between them. The CDR3 is made up of 21 amino acids. Germline CDR1 and CDR2: LNHDA and SQIVND (reference sequence). The CDR3 sequence is CASSKFAGKPLAGPRTDTQYF. CDR3 coding DNA: TGTGCCAGTAGTAAGTTCGCGGGAAAACCTCTAGCCGGACCTCGCACAGATACGCAGTATTTT.

This rearrangement joins TRBV7-6 to TRBJ1-5; D unclear. Trimming stripped 1 base from V and 5 bases from J, with 9 bases between. Germline V gene lookup returns CDR1 SGHVS and CDR2 FNYEAQ. CDR3 size: 14 residues. The CDR3 DNA reads as TGTGCCAGCAGCTTAGATCCTCGGGATCAGCCCCAGCATTTT. Translation gives CASSLDPRDQPQHF.

The chain has TRBV28 and TRBJ1-5; D may be TRBD1 (5 bases). The CDR3 covers 19 residues. V lost 2 bases, J lost 0 bases, and 20 bases lay in between. The germline gives CDR1 MDHEN, CDR2 SYDVKM. CDR3: CASSLKRTGGVFSNQPQHF. The CDR3 DNA sequence: TGTGCCAGCAGTTTAAAAAGGACCGGGGGAGTTTTTAGCAATCAGCCCCAGCATTTT.

The J gene is TRBJ2-6, the V gene TRBV30, with D possibly TRBD1 on 6 matching bases. This CDR3 is 14 amino acids long. Trimming stripped 5 bases from V and 4 bases from J, with 12 bases between. The germline V gene encodes CDR1 GTSNPN and CDR2 SVGIG (reference sequence). The CDR3 is CAWEQGSGANVLTF. The DNA for the CDR3 is TGTGCCTGGGAACAGGGTTCAGGGGCCAACGTCCTGACTTTC. The full variable domain, completed using reference TRBV30 and TRBJ2-6, is SQTIHQWPATLVQPVGSPLSLECTVEGTSNPNLYWYRQAAGRGLQLLFYSVGIGQISSEVPQNLSASRPQDRQFILSSKKLLLSDSGFYLCAWEQGSGANVLTFGAGSRLTVL.

The chain has TRBV28 and TRBJ1-3, with TRBD1 as a possible D gene (5 bases). Trimming pared 1 base from V and 4 bases from J, leaving 8 bases between. Germline V gene sequence: CDR1 MDHEN, CDR2 SYDVKM. The CDR3 spans 14 residues. The CDR3 protein is CASSLSGLGNTIYF. The CDR3 DNA reads TGTGCCAGCAGTTTATCAGGGCTCGGAAACACCATATATTTT.

The chain carries TRBV25-1 and TRBJ2-2; the D gene is possibly TRBD2 (5 bases). Germline V gene sequence: CDR1 MGHDK, CDR2 SYGVNS. V dropped 8 bases and J dropped 3 bases, with 13 bases sitting between them. There are 14 residues in the CDR3. The CDR3, as DNA: TGTGCCAGCTCGAACCGGGATTACACCGGGGAGCTGTTTTTT. Protein sequence: CASSNRDYTGELFF.

This chain joins TRBV7-9 and TRBJ1-4; D gene unclear. V shed 4 bases and J shed 2 bases, with 11 bases lying between them. The CDR3 consists of 15 residues. Looked up from germline, CDR1 is SEHNR and CDR2 is FQNEAQ (reference sequence). CDR3 residues: CASSSLAVTNEKLFF. CDR3 coding DNA: TGTGCCAGCAGCTCCCTAGCGGTTACTAATGAAAAACTGTTTTTT. Full variable domain (rest looked up from reference TRBV7-9 and TRBJ1-4): DTGVSQNPRHKITKRGQNVTFRCDPISEHNRLYWYRQTLGQGPEFLTYFQNEAQLEKSRLLSDRFSAERPKGSFSTLEIQRTEQGDSAMYLCASSSLAVTNEKLFFGSGTQLSVL.

The chain carries TRBV11-1 and TRBJ2-2, with TRBD2 matching over 9 bases. Germline CDR1 and CDR2: SGHAT and FQDESV (reference sequence). CDR3 length: 14 residues. After removal of 4 bases from V and 6 bases from J, the junction contained 3 bases not matched to a gene. CDR3 amino acids: CASSYSGRPGELFF. The CDR3 bases are TGTGCCAGCAGCTATAGCGGGAGACCCGGGGAGCTGTTTTTT.

The CDR3 spells CASSQLRDMGEQFF. CDR3 in DNA: TGCGCCAGCAGCCAACTTAGGGACATGGGTGAGCAGTTCTTC. The chain is built from TRBV4-1 and TRBJ2-1; a possible D gene is TRBD1 (6 bases). CDR3 size: 14 residues. V was pared by 2 bases and J by 9 bases, with 14 bases between. Germline V gives CDR1 MGHRA, CDR2 YSYEKL.

The V call is TRBV19, the J call TRBJ1-4; no clear D gene. The V end lost 8 bases, the J end lost 8 bases, and 15 bases lay between the germline ends. Looked up from germline, CDR1 is LNHDA and CDR2 is SQIVND (reference sequence). The length of the CDR3 is 13 residues. In DNA, the CDR3 is TGTGCCAGTGCGACCTCCAGGCGCGAAAAACTGTTTTTT. Residues: CASATSRREKLFF. The entire variable domain, with the rest obtained from reference TRBV19 and TRBJ1-4, is as follows: DGGITQSPKYLFRKEGQNVTLSCEQNLNHDAMYWYRQDPGQGLRLIYYSQIVNDFQKGDIAEGYSVSREKKESFPLTVTSAQKNPTAFYLCASATSRREKLFFGSGTQLSVL.